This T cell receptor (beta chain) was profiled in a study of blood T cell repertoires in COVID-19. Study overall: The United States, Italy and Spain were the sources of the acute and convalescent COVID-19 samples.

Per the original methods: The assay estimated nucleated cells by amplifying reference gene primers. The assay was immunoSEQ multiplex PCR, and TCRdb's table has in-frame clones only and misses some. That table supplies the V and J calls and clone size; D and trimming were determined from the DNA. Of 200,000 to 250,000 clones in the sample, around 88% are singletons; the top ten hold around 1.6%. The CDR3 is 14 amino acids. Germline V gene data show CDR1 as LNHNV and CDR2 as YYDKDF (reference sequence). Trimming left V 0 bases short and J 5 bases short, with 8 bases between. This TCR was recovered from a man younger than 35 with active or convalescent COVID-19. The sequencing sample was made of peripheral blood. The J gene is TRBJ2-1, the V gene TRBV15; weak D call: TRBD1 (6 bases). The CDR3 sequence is CATSRDRQDNEQFF. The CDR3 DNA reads TGTGCCACCAGCAGAGACCGACAGGACAATGAGCAGTTCTTC. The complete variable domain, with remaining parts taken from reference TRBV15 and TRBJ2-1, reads DAMVIQNPRYQVTQFGKPVTLSCSQTLNHNVMYWYQQKSSQAPKLLFHYYDKDFNNEADTPDNFQSRRPNTSFCFLDIRSPGLGDTAMYLCATSRDRQDNEQFFGPGTRLTVL.